The T cell receptor beta chain described here comes from a study of identical twins. General study results and limits: There was an excess of low generation probability in the out-of-frame alpha sequences that twins shared.

A single count supports this clonotype. As yet, its antigen is unknown. From the 5' RACE reads, TCRdb called clonotypes with MiXCR, one entry per CDR3 protein. There are about 330,000 distinct CDR3 sequences in the sample; about 12% occur only once, and about 7% lies in the top ten. These sequences were also reported in another study, on yellow fever vaccine responses in identical twins.

Sequencing used CD8+ T cells sorted from blood. This clonotype was sampled from a woman aged 18-30 years in good health.

The CDR3 region is CASSLKSQLAGGSYEQYF. In DNA form, the CDR3 reads TGTGCCAGCAGCTTAAAGTCCCAACTAGCGGGAGGCTCCTACGAGCAGTACTTC. This chain links TRBV11-2 with TRBJ2-7; TRBD2 matches at 12 bases. Germline lookup yields CDR1 SGHAT and CDR2 FQNNGV. After removal of 2 bases from V and 0 bases from J, the junction contained 8 bases not matched to a gene. The CDR3 is 18 residues long.